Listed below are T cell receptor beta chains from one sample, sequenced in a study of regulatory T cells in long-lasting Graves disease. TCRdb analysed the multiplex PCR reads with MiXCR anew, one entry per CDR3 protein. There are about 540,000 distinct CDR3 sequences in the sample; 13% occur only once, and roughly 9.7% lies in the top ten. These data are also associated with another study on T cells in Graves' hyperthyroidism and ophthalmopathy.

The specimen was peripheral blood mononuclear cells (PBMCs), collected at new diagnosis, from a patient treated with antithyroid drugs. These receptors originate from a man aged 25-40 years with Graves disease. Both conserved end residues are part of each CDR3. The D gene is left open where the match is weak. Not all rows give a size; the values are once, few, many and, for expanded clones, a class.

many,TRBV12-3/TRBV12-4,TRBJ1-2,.,TGTGCCAGCAGTTTAGGCTACCTCTATGGCTACACCTTC,CASSLGYLYGYTF
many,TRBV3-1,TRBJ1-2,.,TGTGCCAGCAGCCAAGGGAGGACAGTGGGTGGCTACACCTTC,CASSQGRTVGGYTF
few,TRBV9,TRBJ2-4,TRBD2,TGTGCCAGCAGCGAGACGGGAGGGGCGGACATTCAGTACTTC,CASSETGGADIQYF
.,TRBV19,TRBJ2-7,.,TGTGCCAGTAGTGTGAAGAATGGAGAGCAGTACTTC,CASSVKNGEQYF
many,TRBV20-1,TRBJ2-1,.,TGCAGTGCTGAAGCAAGGCACCGCAATGAGCAGTTCTTC,CSAEARHRNEQFF
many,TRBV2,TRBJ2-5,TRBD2,TGTGCCAGCACCGGTCAGCGGGAGTTGGGGACCCAGTACTTC,CASTGQRELGTQYF
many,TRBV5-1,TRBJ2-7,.,TGCGCCAGCAGCTTTTTGGCTAGCGCCGACAGCTCCTACGAGCAGTACTTC,CASSFLASADSSYEQYF
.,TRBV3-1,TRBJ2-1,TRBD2,TGTGCCAGCAGCCAGACCACTAGCGGGAGCGTCTATGAGCAGTTCTTC,CASSQTTSGSVYEQFF
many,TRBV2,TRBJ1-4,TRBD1,TGTGCCAGCAGTGAAGTCAGGGGGCTTGAAAAACTGTTTTTT,CASSEVRGLEKLFF
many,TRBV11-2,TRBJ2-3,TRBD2,TGTGCCAGCAGTGAAGGGTTAGCGGGAGTAACAGATACGCAGTATTTT,CASSEGLAGVTDTQYF